This T cell receptor beta chain was sequenced for a study of regulatory T cells in long-lasting Graves disease. Through Arm-PCR of CDR3 regions and iRepertoire HTBI primers, TCR beta libraries were built. TCRdb re-derived calls from the multiplex PCR reads in MiXCR, one entry per CDR3 protein. The sample lists some 230,000 distinct CDR3 sequences; around 19% were seen once. This CDR3 has 13 amino acids. The germline CDR1 and CDR2 sequences are PRHDT and FYEKMQ (reference sequence). V dropped 5 bases and J dropped 0 bases, with 8 bases sitting between them. Regarding time point: newly diagnosed GD, antithyroid drugs for less than 3 months. Isolated PBMC RNA provided the starting material for the TCR library. This clonotype was seen more than once but under ten times. Given a much more abundant clone one base away, this may be a read error.

The source material was peripheral blood mononuclear cells (PBMCs), sampled at new diagnosis, from a patient treated with antithyroid drugs. J is TRBJ2-7 and V is TRBV13; D unclear. This clonotype was sampled from a female donor with Graves disease. CDR3 protein: CASSVESSYEQYF. The CDR3 DNA is TGTGCCAGCAGCGTGGAGAGCTCCTACGAGCAGTACTTC.